A selection of T cell receptor beta chains follows, all from one sample in a study of blood T cell repertoires in COVID-19. Assay: immunoSEQ multiplex PCR; the TCRdb copy retains only in-frame clones and omits some. The table has about 25,000 clones, around 88% seen once. The sample was peripheral blood. These TCRs come from a human donor with active COVID-19. The donor label of this sample is uncertain. Each CDR3 is given with its conserved first and last residue. D genes are given only for firm matches. A clone size is listed for some rows: how often the clone was seen (once, few, many), or a class if it is expanded.

NA,NA,TRBV7-9,TRBJ2-7,TGTGCCAGCAGCTTAGCTGGGGGCGCGGGGCAGTACTTC,CASSLAGGAGQYF
NA,NA,TRBV27,TRBJ2-7,TGTGCCAGCAGATATACGACAGGACCTATCTACGAGCAGTACTTC,CASRYTTGPIYEQYF
NA,NA,TRBV3-1/TRBV3-2,TRBJ2-1,TGTGCCAGCAGCCAAGTTAGTTCTGAGCAGTTCTTC,CASSQVSSEQFF
NA,TRBD1,TRBV5-1,TRBJ1-1,TGCGCCAGCAGCCTGGACAGGGGGATAGGTGACACTGAAGCTTTCTTT,CASSLDRGIGDTEAFF
NA,NA,TRBV6-2/TRBV6-3,TRBJ1-5,TGTGCCAGCAGTTACGAGGGAGTTTTGCATTTT,CASSYEGVLHF
NA,TRBD2,TRBV5-1,TRBJ2-1,TGCGCCAGCAGCTTGGTTAGCGGGAGTTTCTACAATGAGCAGTTCTTC,CASSLVSGSFYNEQFF
NA,TRBD1,TRBV9,TRBJ1-5,TGTGCCAGCAGCGTAGGGACAGGGGATGGAAATCAGCCCCAGCATTTT,CASSVGTGDGNQPQHF
NA,NA,TRBV5-1,TRBJ1-1,TGCGCCAGCAGCTCGACAGGGAACACTGAAGCTTTCTTT,CASSSTGNTEAFF
NA,TRBD1,TRBV4-2,TRBJ1-3,TGTGCCAGCAGCCGGGACAGGGCCAATTTAGTCTCTGGAAACACCATATATTTT,CASSRDRANLVSGNTIYF
NA,NA,TRBV27,TRBJ1-3,TGTGCCAGCAGGGCCAGCTCTGGAAACACCATATATTTT,CASRASSGNTIYF
NA,NA,TRBV27,TRBJ2-4,TGTGCCAGCAGTTTATCAATAAAAAACATTCAGTACTTC,CASSLSIKNIQYF
NA,NA,TRBV10-3,TRBJ2-7,TGTGCCATCAGTGAGACCCACGGGGATTCGGCCTACGAGCAGTACTTC,CAISETHGDSAYEQYF
NA,NA,TRBV11-2,TRBJ2-7,TGTGCCAGCAGCTTGAGACTAGAGTACGAGCAGTACTTC,CASSLRLEYEQYF
NA,NA,TRBV6-5,TRBJ2-2,TGTGCCAGCAGTTACAACTTAGCCGGGGAGCTGTTTTTT,CASSYNLAGELFF
NA,TRBD1,TRBV25-1,TRBJ2-1,TGTGCCAGCAGTGCCCCGGGACAGGGAGGTGAGCAGTTCTTC,CASSAPGQGGEQFF
once,NA,TRBV19,TRBJ1-2,TGTGCCAGTAGTATGGGACTAAGCTACACCTTC,CASSMGLSYTF
NA,NA,TRBV28,TRBJ2-7,TGTGCCAGCAGTGTAGAGTACGAGCAGTACTTC,CASSVEYEQYF
few,NA,TRBV11-3,TRBJ1-1,TGTGCCAGCAGCTTAGGAGGGATCGAAGCTTTCTTT,CASSLGGIEAFF
NA,NA,TRBV28,TRBJ2-7,TGTGCCAGCAGCCCCGACGGGAGAGTACCCTACGAGCAGTACTTC,CASSPDGRVPYEQYF
NA,NA,TRBV28,TRBJ2-1,TGTGCCAGCAGCCCCCCCGGGTCGGCGGGCTCCTACAATGAGCAGTTCTTC,CASSPPGSAGSYNEQFF
once,TRBD2,TRBV5-1,TRBJ2-3,TGCGCCAGCAGCTCCCGGGGTAGCGGGAGTGCAGATACGCAGTATTTT,CASSSRGSGSADTQYF
NA,TRBD1,TRBV19,TRBJ1-2,TGTGCCAGTAGTATGTTCACAGGGGGTGGCTACACCTTC,CASSMFTGGGYTF
NA,TRBD2,TRBV29-1,TRBJ2-3,TGCAGCGTGCCCGGGACTAGCGGGATCACAGATACGCAGTATTTT,CSVPGTSGITDTQYF
NA,NA,TRBV11-2,TRBJ2-3,TGTGCCAGCAGACAAAACCGACTTTCAGACACGCAGTATTTT,CASRQNRLSDTQYF
NA,TRBD2,TRBV27,TRBJ2-1,TGTGCCAGTTCAACCGGGACTAGCGGCTACAATGAGCAGTTCTTC,CASSTGTSGYNEQFF
NA,TRBD1,TRBV28,TRBJ1-2,TGTGCCAGCAGATCACAGGGGAACTATGGCTACACCTTC,CASRSQGNYGYTF
NA,TRBD2,TRBV5-1,TRBJ2-7,TGCGCCAGCAGTTCCTCCGGGACTAGCCCCCACGAGCAGTACTTC,CASSSSGTSPHEQYF
NA,NA,TRBV29-1,TRBJ2-7,TGCAGCGTTAGTACAGGGCCCTACGAGCAGTACTTC,CSVSTGPYEQYF
NA,NA,TRBV6-5,TRBJ2-7,TGTGCCAGCAGCCTCGGGGATAAACCCTACGAGCAGTACTTC,CASSLGDKPYEQYF
few,TRBD2,TRBV7-9,TRBJ2-3,TGTGCCAGCAGTCCCACGACTAGCGGGAGCCGAGGTGGAACAGATACGCAGTATTTT,CASSPTTSGSRGGTDTQYF
NA,TRBD1,TRBV5-1,TRBJ1-6,TGCGCCAGCAGAGAGGGACAGTATAATTCACCCCTCCACTTT,CASREGQYNSPLHF
NA,TRBD2,TRBV19,TRBJ2-5,TGTGCCAGTAGAATACTAGCGGGAGCTGAGACCCAGTACTTC,CASRILAGAETQYF
NA,TRBD1,TRBV7-6,TRBJ2-1,TGTGCCAGCAGCTTAGAAACAGGGGCATACAATGAGCAGTTCTTC,CASSLETGAYNEQFF
NA,TRBD2,TRBV6-4,TRBJ2-1,TGTGCCAGCAGTACTACTAGCGAAGGGTCCGATGAGCAGTTCTTC,CASSTTSEGSDEQFF
NA,TRBD1,TRBV19,TRBJ2-1,TGTGCCAGTAGTATAGAAGACAGGGATGAGTACAATGAGCAGTTCTTC,CASSIEDRDEYNEQFF
NA,NA,TRBV28,TRBJ1-4,TGTGCCAGCAGCAGGAGGTTTAGTCTAGAAAAACTGTTTTTT,CASSRRFSLEKLFF
NA,NA,TRBV19,TRBJ1-5,TGTGCCAGTAACGGGGGTCCCAGCAATCAGCCCCAGCATTTT,CASNGGPSNQPQHF